This TCR beta chain was found in a study of blood T cell repertoires in COVID-19. Study information: Italy, Spain and the United States were the sources of the convalescent and acute COVID-19 samples. Nucleic acid was either cDNA or gDNA, and it came from T cells, B-cell-depleted T cells, or PBMCs.

This clone appeared a single time. The CDR3 spans 13 residues. Between the trimmed V and J ends, which lost 2 bases and 5 bases, there was a span of 7 bases. Germline CDR1 KGHSH, CDR2 LQKENI. In the original processing: Nucleated cell counts were estimated from reference gene primer amplification. Here immunoSEQ multiplex PCR was the method, and the copy in TCRdb shows in-frame clones only, minus some. The V and J calls and clone size come from that table; D and trimming were worked out from the DNA. The profile shows about 81,000 clones, approximately 78% of them singletons. Sample: peripheral blood. The TCR originated in a human donor in a cohort sampled during active COVID-19. The chain links TRBV18 to TRBJ1-5; no clear D gene. Here the CDR3 reads CASSPDGDQPQHF. CDR3 nucleotides: TGTGCCAGCTCACCAGACGGGGATCAGCCCCAGCATTTT.